This T cell receptor beta chain was found in a study of beta chain features in type 1 diabetes. Study as a whole: Examined across all samples were around 110 million sorted cells.

Overall study findings and caveats: Shorter TCRB CDR3s, moderately but significantly so, were found in Type 1 diabetes patients in all four CD4+ subsets.

The authors reverse transcribed all of the isolated RNA, so sequencing captured expressed TCRB transcripts. Using immunoSEQ multiplex PCR, the repertoire was profiled, and TCRdb retains in-frame clones only, with some absent. Among 600,000 to 700,000 clones listed, around 15% were seen once. V trimming: 4 bases; J trimming: 0 bases; junction bases outside the gene matches: 6. This CDR3 comprises 14 residues. Germline assignment: CDR1 SQVTM and CDR2 ANQGSEA. This clone was picked up a small number of times. The antigen remains undetermined. The clonotype was recovered from a man aged 18 to 30 with type 1 diabetes. Sequences were obtained from naive CD4+ T cells from blood. This chain joins TRBV29-1 and TRBJ2-7, with TRBD1 matching over 7 bases. The CDR3 DNA is TGCAGCGTTGCAGGGGGTGAGAGCTCCTACGAGCAGTACTTC. Its protein product is CSVAGGESSYEQYF.